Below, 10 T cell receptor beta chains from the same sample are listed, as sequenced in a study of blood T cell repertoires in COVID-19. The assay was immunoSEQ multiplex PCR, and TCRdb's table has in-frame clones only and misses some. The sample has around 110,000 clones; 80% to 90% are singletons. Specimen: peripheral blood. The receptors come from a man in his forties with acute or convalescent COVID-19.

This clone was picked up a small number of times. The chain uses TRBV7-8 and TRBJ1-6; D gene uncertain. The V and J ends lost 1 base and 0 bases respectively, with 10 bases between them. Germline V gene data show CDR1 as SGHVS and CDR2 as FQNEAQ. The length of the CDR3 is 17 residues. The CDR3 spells CASSLVQLSSYNSPLHF. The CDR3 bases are TGTGCCAGCAGCTTAGTACAGCTGAGCTCCTATAATTCACCCCTCCACTTT.

DNA for the CDR3: TGTGCCAGCAGCTTGGGACAGCCTCGGAACTCCTACGAGCAGTACTTC. This codes for CASSLGQPRNSYEQYF. The chain combines TRBV5-4 with TRBJ2-7, with a weak D call TRBD1 (5 bases). Germline lookup yields CDR1 SGHNT and CDR2 YYREEE (reference sequence). The CDR3 spans 16 residues. Trimming pared 0 bases from V and 0 bases from J, leaving 13 bases between.

Here the CDR3 reads CASRRTGQETQYF. The CDR3 DNA is TGTGCCAGCAGAAGGACAGGACAAGAGACCCAGTACTTC. V is TRBV27 and J is TRBJ2-5; 7 nucleotides agree with TRBD1. This CDR3 has 13 residues. J gave up 2 bases and V 6 bases, and 3 bases lay outside the gene matches. Germline CDR1 MNHEY, CDR2 SMNVEV (reference sequence).

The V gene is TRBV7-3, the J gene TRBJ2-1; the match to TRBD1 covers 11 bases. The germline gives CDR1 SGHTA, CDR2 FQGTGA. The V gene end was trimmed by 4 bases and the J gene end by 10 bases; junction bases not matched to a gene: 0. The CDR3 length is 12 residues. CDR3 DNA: TGTGCCAGCAGCTGGACAGGGGGCGAGCAGTTCTTC. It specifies CASSWTGGEQFF.

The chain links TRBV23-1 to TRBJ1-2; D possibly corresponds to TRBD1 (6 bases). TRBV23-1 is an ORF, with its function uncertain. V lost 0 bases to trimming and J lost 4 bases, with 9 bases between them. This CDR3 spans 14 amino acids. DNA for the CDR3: TGCGCCAGCAGTCAATCGTGGGGGCGCTATGGCTACACCTTC. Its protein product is CASSQSWGRYGYTF.

The CDR3 DNA reads as TGTGCCAGCAGACCAGGGTACGATTCACCCCTCCACTTT. Translated: CASRPGYDSPLHF. The chain has TRBV27 and TRBJ1-6, with D possibly being TRBD1 (5 bases). V gave up 6 bases and J gave up 8 bases, with 11 bases separating them. Germline assignment: CDR1 MNHEY and CDR2 SMNVEV (reference sequence). The CDR3 contains 13 residues.

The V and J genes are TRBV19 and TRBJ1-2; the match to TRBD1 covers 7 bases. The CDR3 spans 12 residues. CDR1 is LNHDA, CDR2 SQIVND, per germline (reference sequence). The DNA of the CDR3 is TGTTCCGGGGGGGCAGGGGGCTATGGCTACACCTTC. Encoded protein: CSGGAGGYGYTF.

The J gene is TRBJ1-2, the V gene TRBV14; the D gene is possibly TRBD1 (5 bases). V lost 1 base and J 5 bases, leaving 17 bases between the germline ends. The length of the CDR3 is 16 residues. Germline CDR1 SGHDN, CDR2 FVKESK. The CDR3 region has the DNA TGTGCCAGCAGCCAAGTTTCCTTCGCAGGGACTTATGGCTACACCTTC. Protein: CASSQVSFAGTYGYTF.

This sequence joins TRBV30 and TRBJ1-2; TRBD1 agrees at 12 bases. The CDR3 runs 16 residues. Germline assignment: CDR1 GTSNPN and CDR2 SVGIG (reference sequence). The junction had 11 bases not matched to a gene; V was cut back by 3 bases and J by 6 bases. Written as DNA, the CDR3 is TGTGCCTGGAGGTCAACCGGGACAGGGGGCGCGGATGGCTACACCTTC. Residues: CAWRSTGTGGADGYTF.

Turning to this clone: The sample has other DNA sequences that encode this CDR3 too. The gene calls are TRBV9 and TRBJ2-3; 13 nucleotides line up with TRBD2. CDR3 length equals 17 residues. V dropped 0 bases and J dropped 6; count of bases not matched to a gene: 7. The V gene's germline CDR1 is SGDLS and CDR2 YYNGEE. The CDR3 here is CASSVDTSGGVRDTQYF. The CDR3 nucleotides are TGTGCCAGCAGCGTAGATACTAGCGGGGGGGTTAGGGATACGCAGTATTTT.